This section outlines one T cell receptor beta chain sequence together with its context. The antigen is unknown. This sample stems from a study of cytomegalovirus exposure and HLA in healthy donors. Study background: Inside one of the first data releases sat 80 million to 95 million unique TCRs taken from HLA-typed donors.

Points from the study as a whole: Certain sequence variants were highly shared and formed a cluster, and this cluster was likely a sequencing artifact. Published work reported that the classifier diagnosed cytomegalovirus status with high specificity and sensitivity.

The V segment lost 6 bases and the J segment 5 bases; nucleotides outside the gene matches: 14. Germline V gives CDR1 MGHDK, CDR2 SYGVNS. This CDR3 comprises 16 residues. The study ran its PCR with 60 Vbeta and 13 Jbeta primers. Sequenced by immunoSEQ multiplex PCR; TCRdb stores in-frame clones only, minus some. The sample has roughly 65,000 clones; 60% to 80% are singletons. The sequence was collected from a man in his forties in good health and CMV-seropositive. The sequenced sample consisted of PBMCs. The chain links TRBV25-1 to TRBJ2-7; 9 bases match TRBD1. CDR3 DNA sequence: TGTGCCAGCAGCAGAGACCGGGACAGGGATTTTGACGAGCAGTACTTC. Translating gives CASSRDRDRDFDEQYF.